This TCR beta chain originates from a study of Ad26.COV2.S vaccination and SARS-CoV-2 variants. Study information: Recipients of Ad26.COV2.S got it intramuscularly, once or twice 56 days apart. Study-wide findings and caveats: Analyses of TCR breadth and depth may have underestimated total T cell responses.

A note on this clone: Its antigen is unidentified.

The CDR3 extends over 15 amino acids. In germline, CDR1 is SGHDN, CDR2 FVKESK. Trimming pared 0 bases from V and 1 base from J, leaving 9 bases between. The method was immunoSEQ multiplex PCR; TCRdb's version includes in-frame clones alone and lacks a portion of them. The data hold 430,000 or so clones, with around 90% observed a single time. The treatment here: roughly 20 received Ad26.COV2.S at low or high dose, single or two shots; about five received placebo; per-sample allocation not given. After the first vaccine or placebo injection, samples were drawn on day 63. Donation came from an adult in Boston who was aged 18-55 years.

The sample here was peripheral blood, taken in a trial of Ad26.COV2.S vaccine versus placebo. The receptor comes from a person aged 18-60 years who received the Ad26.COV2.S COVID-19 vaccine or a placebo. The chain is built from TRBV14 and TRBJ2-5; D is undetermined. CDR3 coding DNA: TGTGCCAGCAGCCAAGACAGCAGCGTCCAAGAGACCCAGTACTTC. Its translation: CASSQDSSVQETQYF. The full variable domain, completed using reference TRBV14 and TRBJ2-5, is EAGVTQFPSHSVIEKGQTVTLRCDPISGHDNLYWYRRVMGKEIKFLLHFVKESKQDESGMPNNRFLAERTGGTYSTLKVQPAELEDSGVYFCASSQDSSVQETQYFGPGTRLLVL.